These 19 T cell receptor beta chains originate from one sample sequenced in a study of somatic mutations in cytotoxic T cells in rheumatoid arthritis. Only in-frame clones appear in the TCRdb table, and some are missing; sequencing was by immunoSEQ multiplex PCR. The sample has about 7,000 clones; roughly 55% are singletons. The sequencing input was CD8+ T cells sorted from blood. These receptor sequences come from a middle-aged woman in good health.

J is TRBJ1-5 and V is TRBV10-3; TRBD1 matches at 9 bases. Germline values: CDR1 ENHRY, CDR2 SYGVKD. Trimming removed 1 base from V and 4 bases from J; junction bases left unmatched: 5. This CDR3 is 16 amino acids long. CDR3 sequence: CAISELAQGANQPQHF. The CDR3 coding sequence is TGTGCCATCAGTGAGTTGGCACAGGGGGCGAATCAGCCCCAGCATTTT.

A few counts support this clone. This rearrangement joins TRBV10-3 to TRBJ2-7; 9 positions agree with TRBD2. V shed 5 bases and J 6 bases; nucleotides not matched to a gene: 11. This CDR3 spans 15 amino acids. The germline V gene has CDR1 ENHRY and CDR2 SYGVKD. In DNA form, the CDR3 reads TGTGCCATCAGTCTAGCGGGAACACTAACTCGCGAGCAGTACTTC. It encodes CAISLAGTLTREQYF.

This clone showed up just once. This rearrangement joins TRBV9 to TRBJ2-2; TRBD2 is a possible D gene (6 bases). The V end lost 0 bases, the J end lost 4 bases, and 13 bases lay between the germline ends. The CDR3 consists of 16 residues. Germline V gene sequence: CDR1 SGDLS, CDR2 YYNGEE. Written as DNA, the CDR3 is TGTGCCAGCAGCGTAGCGGGGGAAATTGGCACCGGGGAGCTGTTTTTT. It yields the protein CASSVAGEIGTGELFF.

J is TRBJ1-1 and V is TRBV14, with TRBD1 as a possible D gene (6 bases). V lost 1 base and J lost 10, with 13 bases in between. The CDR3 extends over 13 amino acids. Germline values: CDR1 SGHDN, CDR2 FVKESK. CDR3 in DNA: TGTGCCAGCAGCCAAGTATTGTCAGGGGCAGCTTTCTTT. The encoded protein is CASSQVLSGAAFF.

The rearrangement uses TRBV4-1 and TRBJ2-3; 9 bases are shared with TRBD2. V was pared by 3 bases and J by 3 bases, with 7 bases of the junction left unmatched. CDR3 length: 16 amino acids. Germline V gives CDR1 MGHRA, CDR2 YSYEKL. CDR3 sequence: CASSQPNSGSTDTQYF. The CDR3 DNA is TGCGCCAGCAGCCAGCCAAATAGCGGGAGTACAGATACGCAGTATTTT.

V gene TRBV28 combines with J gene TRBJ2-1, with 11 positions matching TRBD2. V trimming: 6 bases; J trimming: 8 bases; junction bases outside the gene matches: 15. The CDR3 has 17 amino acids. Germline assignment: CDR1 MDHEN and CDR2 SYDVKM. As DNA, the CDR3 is TGTGCCAGCAGCCTCCCACCTGAACAACTAGCGGGAGATGAGCAGTTCTTC. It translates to CASSLPPEQLAGDEQFF.

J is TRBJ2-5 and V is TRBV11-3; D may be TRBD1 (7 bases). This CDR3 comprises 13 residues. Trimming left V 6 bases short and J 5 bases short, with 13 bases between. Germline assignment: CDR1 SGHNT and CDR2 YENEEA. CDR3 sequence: CASSRTGGETQYF. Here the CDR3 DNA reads TGTGCCAGCAGTCGGACAGGAGGGGAGACCCAGTACTTC.

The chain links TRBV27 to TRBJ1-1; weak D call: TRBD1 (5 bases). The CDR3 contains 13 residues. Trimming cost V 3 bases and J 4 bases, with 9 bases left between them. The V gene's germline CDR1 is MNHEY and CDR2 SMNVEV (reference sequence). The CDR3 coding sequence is TGTGCCAGCAGTTTTGGGGGAGTCACTGAAGCTTTCTTT. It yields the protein CASSFGGVTEAFF.

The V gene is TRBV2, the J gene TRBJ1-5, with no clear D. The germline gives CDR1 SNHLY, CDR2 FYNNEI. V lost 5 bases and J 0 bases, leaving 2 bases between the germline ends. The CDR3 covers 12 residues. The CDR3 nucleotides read TGTGCCAGCAGTCCTAGCAATCAGCCCCAGCATTTT. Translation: CASSPSNQPQHF.

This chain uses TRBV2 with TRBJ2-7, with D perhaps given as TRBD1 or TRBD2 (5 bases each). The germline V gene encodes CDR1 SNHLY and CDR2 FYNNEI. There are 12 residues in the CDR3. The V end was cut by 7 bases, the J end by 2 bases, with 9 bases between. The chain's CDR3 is CASTGTTYEQYF. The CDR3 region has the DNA TGTGCCAGCACCGGGACGACCTACGAGCAGTACTTC.

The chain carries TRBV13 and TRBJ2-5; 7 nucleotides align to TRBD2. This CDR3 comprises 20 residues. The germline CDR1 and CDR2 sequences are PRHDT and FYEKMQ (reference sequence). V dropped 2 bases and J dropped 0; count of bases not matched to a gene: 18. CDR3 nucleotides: TGTGCCAGCAGCTTACCCCTTTCGGGGGGAGGGCCAGGGTACCAAGAGACCCAGTACTTC. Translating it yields CASSLPLSGGGPGYQETQYF.

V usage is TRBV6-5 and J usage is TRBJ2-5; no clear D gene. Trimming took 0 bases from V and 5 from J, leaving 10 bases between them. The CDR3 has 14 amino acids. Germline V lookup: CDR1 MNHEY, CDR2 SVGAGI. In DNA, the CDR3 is TGTGCCAGCAGTTACTCCTCAGCGAGGGAGACCCAGTACTTC. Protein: CASSYSSARETQYF.

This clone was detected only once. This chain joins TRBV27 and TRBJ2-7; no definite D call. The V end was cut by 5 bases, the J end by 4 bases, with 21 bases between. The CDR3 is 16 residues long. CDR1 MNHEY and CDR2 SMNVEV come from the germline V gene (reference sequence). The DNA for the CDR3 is TGTGCCAGCAGTCCATCCTTTAGAGATAGGCGGTACGAGCAGTACTTC. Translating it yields CASSPSFRDRRYEQYF.

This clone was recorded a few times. This chain's CDR3 is CAGKKQGGYEQYF. CDR3 in DNA: TGTGCCGGGAAAAAACAGGGGGGCTACGAGCAGTACTTC. J is TRBJ2-7 and V is TRBV30; 8 nucleotides align to TRBD1. The ends lost 8 bases at V and 3 bases at J; junction bases unmatched: 9. The CDR3 contains 13 residues. CDR1 and CDR2 from the germline V gene are GTSNPN and SVGIG (reference sequence).

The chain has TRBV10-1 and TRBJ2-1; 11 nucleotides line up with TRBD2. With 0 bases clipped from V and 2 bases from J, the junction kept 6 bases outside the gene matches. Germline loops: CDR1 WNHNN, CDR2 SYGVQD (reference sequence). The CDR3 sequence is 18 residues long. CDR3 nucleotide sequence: TGCGCCAGCAGTGAGTCTGAGTTAGCGGGAGGGGCCTACAATGAGCAGTTCTTC. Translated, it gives CASSESELAGGAYNEQFF.

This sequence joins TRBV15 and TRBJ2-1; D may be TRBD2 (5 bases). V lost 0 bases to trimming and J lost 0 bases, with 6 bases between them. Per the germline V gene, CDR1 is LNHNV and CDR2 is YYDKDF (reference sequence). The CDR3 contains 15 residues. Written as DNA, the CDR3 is TGTGCCACCAGCAGAGAGGGGAGCTCCTACAATGAGCAGTTCTTC. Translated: CATSREGSSYNEQFF.

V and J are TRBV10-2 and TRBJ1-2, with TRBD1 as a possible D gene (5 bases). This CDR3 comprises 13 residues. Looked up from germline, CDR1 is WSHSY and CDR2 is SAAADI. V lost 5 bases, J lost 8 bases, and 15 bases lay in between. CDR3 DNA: TGCGCCAGCAGTACGTTTCGGGGGGTCGGCTACACCTTC. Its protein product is CASSTFRGVGYTF.

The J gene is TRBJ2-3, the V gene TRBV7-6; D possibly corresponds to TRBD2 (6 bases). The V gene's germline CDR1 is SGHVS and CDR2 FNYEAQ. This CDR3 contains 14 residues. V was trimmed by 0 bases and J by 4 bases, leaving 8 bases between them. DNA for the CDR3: TGTGCCAGCAGCTTAGCCTCGGGAGCAGATACGCAGTATTTT. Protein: CASSLASGADTQYF. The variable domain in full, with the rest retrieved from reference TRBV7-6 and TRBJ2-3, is GAGVSQSPRYKVTKRGQDVALRCDPISGHVSLYWYRQALGQGPEFLTYFNYEAQQDKSGLPNDRFSAERPEGSISTLTIQRTEQRDSAMYRCASSLASGADTQYFGPGTRLTVL.

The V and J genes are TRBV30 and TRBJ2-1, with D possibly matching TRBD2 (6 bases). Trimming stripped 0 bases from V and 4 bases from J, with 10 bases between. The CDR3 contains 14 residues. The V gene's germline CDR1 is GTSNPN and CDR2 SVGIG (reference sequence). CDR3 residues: CAWSVGRDYNEQFF. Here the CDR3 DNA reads TGTGCCTGGAGTGTAGGGCGGGATTACAATGAGCAGTTCTTC.